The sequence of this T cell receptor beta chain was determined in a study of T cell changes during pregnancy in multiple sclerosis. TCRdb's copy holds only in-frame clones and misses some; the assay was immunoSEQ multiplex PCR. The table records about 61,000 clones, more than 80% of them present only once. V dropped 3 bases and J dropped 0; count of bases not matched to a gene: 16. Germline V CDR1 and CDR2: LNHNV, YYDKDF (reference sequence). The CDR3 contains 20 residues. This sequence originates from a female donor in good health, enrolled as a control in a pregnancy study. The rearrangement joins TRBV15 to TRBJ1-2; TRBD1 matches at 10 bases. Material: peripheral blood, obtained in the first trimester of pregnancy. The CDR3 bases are TGTGCCACCAGCAGCCTATTCCGGGACAGGGGACGCCCTACTAACTATGGCTACACCTTC. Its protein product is CATSSLFRDRGRPTNYGYTF.